The TCR beta chain described here comes from a study of cytomegalovirus exposure and HLA in healthy donors. Findings of the study overall: According to a later analysis, TCR clusters from the first cohort tended to co-occur in the roughly 110 validation repertoires.

Worth noting for this clone: Its antigen is still unknown.

Sequencing was performed with immunoSEQ multiplex PCR; in TCRdb, only in-frame clones are kept and a portion is missing. The sample yields approximately 76,000 clones, roughly 95% seen once. V was pared by 3 bases and J by 4 bases, with 9 bases between. Germline V CDR1 and CDR2: SGHAT, FQNNGV. The CDR3 is made up of 13 amino acids. V and J are TRBV11-2 and TRBJ1-1; D is ambiguous. The sequenced sample was PBMCs. The source is a young woman in good health and CMV-seropositive. The CDR3 here is CASSFALGTEAFF. CDR3 in DNA: TGTGCCAGCAGCTTTGCCCTCGGCACTGAAGCTTTCTTT.